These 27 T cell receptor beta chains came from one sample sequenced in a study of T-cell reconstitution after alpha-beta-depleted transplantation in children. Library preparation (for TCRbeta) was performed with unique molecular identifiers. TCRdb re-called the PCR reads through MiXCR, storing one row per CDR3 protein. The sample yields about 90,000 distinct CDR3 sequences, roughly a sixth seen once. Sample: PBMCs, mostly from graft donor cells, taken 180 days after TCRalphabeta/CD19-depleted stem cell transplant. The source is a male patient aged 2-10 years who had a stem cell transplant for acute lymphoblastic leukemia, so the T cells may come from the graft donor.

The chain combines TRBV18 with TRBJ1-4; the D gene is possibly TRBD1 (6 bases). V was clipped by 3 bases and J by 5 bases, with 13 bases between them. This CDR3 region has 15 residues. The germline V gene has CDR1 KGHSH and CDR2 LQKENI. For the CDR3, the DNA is TGTGCCAGCTCACCCGGGCGGCAGGGGAATGAAAAACTGTTTTTT. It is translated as CASSPGRQGNEKLFF. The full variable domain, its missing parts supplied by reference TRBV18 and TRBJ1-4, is NAGVMQNPRHLVRRRGQEARLRCSPMKGHSHVYWYRQLPEEGLKFMVYLQKENIIDESGMPKERFSAEFPKEGPSILRIQQVVRGDSAAYFCASSPGRQGNEKLFFGSGTQLSVL.

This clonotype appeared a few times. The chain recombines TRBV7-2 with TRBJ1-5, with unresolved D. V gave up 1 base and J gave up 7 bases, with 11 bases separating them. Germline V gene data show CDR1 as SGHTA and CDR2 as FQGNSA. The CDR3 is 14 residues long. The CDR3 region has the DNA TGTGCCAGCAGCTTAGGCCGGTACGAGCAGCCCCAGCATTTT. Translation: CASSLGRYEQPQHF.

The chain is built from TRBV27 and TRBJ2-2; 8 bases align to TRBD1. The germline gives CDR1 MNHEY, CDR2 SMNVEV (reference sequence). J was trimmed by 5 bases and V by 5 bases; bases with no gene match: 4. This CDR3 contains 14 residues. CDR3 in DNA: TGTGCCAGCAGTACCTACAGGGGGACCGGGGAGCTGTTTTTT. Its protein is CASSTYRGTGELFF.

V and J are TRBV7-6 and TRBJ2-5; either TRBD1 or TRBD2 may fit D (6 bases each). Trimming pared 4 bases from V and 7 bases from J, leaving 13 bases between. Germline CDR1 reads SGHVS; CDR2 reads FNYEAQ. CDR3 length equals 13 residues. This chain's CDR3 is CASSYRDWGTQYF. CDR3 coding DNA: TGTGCCAGCAGCTACAGGGACTGGGGGACCCAGTACTTC. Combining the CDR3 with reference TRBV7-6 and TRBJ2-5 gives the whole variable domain GAGVSQSPRYKVTKRGQDVALRCDPISGHVSLYWYRQALGQGPEFLTYFNYEAQQDKSGLPNDRFSAERPEGSISTLTIQRTEQRDSAMYRCASSYRDWGTQYFGPGTRLLVL.

CDR3 loop: CSAIDRDPGANVLTF. In nucleotides, the CDR3 is TGCAGTGCCATAGACAGGGATCCTGGGGCCAACGTCCTGACTTTC. This chain joins TRBV20-1 and TRBJ2-6; 7 bases map to TRBD1. The CDR3 contains 15 residues. V was pared by 6 bases and J by 2 bases, with 7 bases of the junction left unmatched. Germline V gene lookup returns CDR1 DFQATT and CDR2 SNEGSKA (reference sequence).

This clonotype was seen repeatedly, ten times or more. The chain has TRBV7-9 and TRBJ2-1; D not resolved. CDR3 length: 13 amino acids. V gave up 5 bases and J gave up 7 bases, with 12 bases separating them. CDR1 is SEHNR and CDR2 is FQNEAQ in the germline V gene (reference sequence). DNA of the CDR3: TGTGCCAGCAGCGGAGTGGGGTGGAATGAGCAGTTCTTC. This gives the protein CASSGVGWNEQFF.

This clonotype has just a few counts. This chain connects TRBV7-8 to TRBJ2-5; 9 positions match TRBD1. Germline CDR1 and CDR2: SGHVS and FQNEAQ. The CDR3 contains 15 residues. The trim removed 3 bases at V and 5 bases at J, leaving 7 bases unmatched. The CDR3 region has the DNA TGTGCCAGCAGCTTGAGGACAGGGGAAGGGGAGACCCAGTACTTC. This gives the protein CASSLRTGEGETQYF.

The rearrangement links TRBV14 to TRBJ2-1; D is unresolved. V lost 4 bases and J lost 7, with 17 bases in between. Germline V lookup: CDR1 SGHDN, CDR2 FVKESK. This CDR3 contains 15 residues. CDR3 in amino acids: CASSLHYRPENEQFF. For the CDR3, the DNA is TGTGCCAGCAGCCTACATTATAGGCCTGAAAATGAGCAGTTCTTC.

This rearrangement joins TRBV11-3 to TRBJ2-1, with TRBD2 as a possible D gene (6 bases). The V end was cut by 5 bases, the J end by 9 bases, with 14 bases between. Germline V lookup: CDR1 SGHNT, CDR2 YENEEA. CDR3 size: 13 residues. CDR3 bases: TGTGCCAGCAGCGGTAGCGGCGCAGGTGAGCAGTTCTTC. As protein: CASSGSGAGEQFF.

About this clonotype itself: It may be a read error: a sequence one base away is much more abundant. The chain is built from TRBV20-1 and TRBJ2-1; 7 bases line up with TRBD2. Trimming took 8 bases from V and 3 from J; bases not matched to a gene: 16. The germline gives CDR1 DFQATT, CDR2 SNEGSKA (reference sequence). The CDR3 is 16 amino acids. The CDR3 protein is CSIRTLGGGVYNEQFF. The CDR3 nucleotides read TGCAGTATTAGAACCCTGGGGGGGGGAGTCTACAATGAGCAGTTCTTC.

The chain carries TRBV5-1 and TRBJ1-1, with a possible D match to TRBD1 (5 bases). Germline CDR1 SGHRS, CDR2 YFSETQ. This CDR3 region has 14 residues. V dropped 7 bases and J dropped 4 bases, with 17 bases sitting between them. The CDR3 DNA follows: TGCGCCAGCGGGACCTATCAAGAGGGCACTGAAGCTTTCTTT. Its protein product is CASGTYQEGTEAFF.

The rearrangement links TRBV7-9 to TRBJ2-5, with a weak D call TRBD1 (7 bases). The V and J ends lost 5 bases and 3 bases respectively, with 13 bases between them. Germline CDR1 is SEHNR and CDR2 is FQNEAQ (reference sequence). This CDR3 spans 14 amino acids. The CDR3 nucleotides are TGTGCCAGCAGCCAGGGGGGCGTCGAAGAGACCCAGTACTTC. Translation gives CASSQGGVEETQYF.

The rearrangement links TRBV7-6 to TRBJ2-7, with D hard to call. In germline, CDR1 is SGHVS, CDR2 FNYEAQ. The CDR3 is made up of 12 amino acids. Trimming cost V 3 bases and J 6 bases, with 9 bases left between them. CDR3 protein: CASSFWSAEQYF. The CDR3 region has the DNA TGTGCCAGCAGCTTTTGGTCCGCCGAGCAGTACTTC.

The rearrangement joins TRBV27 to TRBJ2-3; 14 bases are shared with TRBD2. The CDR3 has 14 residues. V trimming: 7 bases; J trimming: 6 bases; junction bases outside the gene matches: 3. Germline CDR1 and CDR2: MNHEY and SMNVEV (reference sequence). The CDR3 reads CASTRLAGGDTQYF. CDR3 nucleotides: TGTGCCAGCACTAGACTAGCGGGGGGGGATACGCAGTATTTT.

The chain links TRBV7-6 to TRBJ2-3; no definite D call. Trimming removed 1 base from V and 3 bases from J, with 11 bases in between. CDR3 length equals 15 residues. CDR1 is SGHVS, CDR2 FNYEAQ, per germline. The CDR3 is CASSLVPRGTDTQYF. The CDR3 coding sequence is TGTGCCAGCAGCTTAGTCCCTCGCGGAACAGATACGCAGTATTTT.

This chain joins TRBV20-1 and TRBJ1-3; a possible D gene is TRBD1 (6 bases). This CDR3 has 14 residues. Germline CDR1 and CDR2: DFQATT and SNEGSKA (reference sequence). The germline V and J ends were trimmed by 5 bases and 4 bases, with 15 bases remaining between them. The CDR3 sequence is CSAGARTDGNTIYF. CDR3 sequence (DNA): TGCAGTGCTGGAGCCCGGACAGACGGAAACACCATATATTTT.

This CDR3 is CSVRGWVTEAFF. The CDR3 nucleotides read TGCAGCGTCAGAGGGTGGGTAACTGAAGCTTTCTTT. This chain connects TRBV29-1 to TRBJ1-1; D remains unclear. This CDR3 has 12 residues. The V end was cut by 6 bases, the J end by 5 bases, with 13 bases between. The germline gives CDR1 SQVTM, CDR2 ANQGSEA. The variable domain in full, with the rest retrieved from reference TRBV29-1 and TRBJ1-1, is SAVISQKPSRDICQRGTSLTIQCQVDSQVTMMFWYRQQPGQSLTLIATANQGSEATYESGFVIDKFPISRPNLTFSTLTVSNMSPEDSSIYLCSVRGWVTEAFFGQGTRLTVV.

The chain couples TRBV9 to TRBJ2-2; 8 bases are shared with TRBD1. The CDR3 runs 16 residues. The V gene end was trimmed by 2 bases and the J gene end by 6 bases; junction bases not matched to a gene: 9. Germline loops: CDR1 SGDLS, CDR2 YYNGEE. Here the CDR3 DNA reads TGTGCCAGCAGCGTTAAGACAGGGGTAAATCCCGGGGAGCTGTTTTTT. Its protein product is CASSVKTGVNPGELFF.

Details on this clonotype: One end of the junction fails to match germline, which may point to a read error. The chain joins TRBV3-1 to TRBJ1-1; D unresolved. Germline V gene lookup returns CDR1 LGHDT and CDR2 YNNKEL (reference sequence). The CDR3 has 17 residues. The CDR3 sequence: CACSQSQGKGEVPEAFF. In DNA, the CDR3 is TGTGCCTGCAGCCAATCCCAAGGAAAGGGAGAGGTCCCTGAAGCTTTCTTT.

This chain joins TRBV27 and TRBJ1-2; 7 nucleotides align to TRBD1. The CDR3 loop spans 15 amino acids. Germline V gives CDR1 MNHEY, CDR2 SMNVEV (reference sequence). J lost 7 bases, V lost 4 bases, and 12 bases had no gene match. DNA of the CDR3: TGTGCCAGCAGTTCAACAGGGGTGGAGTTGGGTGGCTACACCTTC. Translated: CASSSTGVELGGYTF.

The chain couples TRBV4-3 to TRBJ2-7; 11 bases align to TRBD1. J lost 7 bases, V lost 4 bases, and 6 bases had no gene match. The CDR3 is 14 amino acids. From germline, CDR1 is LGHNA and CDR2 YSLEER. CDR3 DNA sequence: TGCGCCAGCAGCCGTGGACAGGGGGCCGAGGAGCAGTACTTC. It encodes CASSRGQGAEEQYF.

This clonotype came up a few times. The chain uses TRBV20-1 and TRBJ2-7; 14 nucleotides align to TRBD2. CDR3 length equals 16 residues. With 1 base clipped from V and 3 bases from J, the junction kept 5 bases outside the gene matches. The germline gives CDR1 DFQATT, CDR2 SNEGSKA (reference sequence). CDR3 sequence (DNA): TGCAGTGCTAGAGCTCGGACTAGCGGGGGGTACTACGAGCAGTACTTC. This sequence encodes CSARARTSGGYYEQYF.

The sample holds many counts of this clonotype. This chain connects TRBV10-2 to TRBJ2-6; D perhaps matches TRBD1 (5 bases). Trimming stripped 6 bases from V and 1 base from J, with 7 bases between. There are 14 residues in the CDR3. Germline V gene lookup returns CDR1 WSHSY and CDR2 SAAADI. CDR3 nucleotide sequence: TGCGCCAGCAGAGCAGGGTCTGGGGCCAACGTCCTGACTTTC. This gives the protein CASRAGSGANVLTF.

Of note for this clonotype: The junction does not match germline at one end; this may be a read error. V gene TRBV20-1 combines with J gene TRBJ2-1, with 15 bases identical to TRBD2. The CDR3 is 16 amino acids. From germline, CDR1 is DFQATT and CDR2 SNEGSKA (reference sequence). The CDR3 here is CCARAPGLAGGREQFF. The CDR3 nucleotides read TGCTGTGCTAGAGCCCCCGGACTAGCGGGAGGGCGAGAGCAGTTCTTC.

The CDR3 protein is CASSPGLPYNEQFF. The CDR3 DNA is TGTGCCAGCAGCCCGGGACTACCTTACAATGAGCAGTTCTTC. V usage is TRBV7-9 and J usage is TRBJ2-1, with 7 bases fitting TRBD2. The CDR3 totals 14 residues. Losses at the gene ends were 5 bases for V and 4 bases for J; bases not matched to a gene: 5. Germline loops: CDR1 SEHNR, CDR2 FQNEAQ (reference sequence).

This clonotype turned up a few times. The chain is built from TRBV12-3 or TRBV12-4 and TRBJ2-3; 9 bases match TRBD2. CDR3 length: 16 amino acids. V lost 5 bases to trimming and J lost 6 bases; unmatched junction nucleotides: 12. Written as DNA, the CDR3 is TGTGCCAGCAGTCCACGGCAGCGGGGGGCCGGGGATACGCAGTATTTT. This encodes CASSPRQRGAGDTQYF.

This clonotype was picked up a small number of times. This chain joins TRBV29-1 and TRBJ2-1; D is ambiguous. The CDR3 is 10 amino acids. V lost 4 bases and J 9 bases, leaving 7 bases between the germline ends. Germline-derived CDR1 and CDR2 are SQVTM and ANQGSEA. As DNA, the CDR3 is TGCAGCGTTGGGTCCGGTGAGCAGTTCTTC. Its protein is CSVGSGEQFF.